What follows are 23 T cell receptor beta chains derived from one specimen sequenced in a study of metastatic and nonmetastatic thyroid tumors. TCRdb re-called the PCR reads via MiXCR. The table records around 20,000 clones, 15% to 17% of them present only once. No patient had received any treatment before thyroid surgery. The sequencing sample was made of blood. These receptors originate from a female donor with papillary thyroid cancer or a benign thyroid nodule (not recorded which). Some clones in this sample may be carry-over from other donors' samples.

This clone was detected many times. CDR3 nucleotides: TGTGCCAGCGGCCTCCTAGGGGCTAGGAACGAGCAGTACTTC. This sequence encodes CASGLLGARNEQYF. The gene calls are TRBV6-1 and TRBJ2-7; tentatively, D is TRBD1 (5 bases). The CDR3 sequence is 14 residues long. From germline, CDR1 is MNHNS and CDR2 SASEGT. V gave up 8 bases and J gave up 5 bases, with 19 bases separating them.

This clone was detected ten times or more. The rearrangement joins TRBV6-1 to TRBJ2-7; 10 bases are shared with TRBD2. Germline V CDR1 and CDR2: MNHNS, SASEGT. The CDR3 length is 14 residues. The V gene end was trimmed by 7 bases and the J gene end by 7 bases; junction bases not matched to a gene: 10. CDR3 loop: CASNEAGGPWEQYF. The CDR3 nucleotides read TGTGCCAGCAACGAAGCGGGAGGGCCTTGGGAGCAGTACTTC.

This clone was seen many times. The CDR3 loop reads CASSPGRELGYTF. The CDR3 bases are TGTGCCAGCTCACCGGGGAGGGAACTTGGCTACACCTTC. The chain recombines TRBV18 with TRBJ1-2; D uncertain. V lost 3 bases and J lost 7, with 12 bases in between. This CDR3 region has 13 residues. The germline V gene has CDR1 KGHSH and CDR2 LQKENI.

This clone was recorded at least ten times. The V and J genes are TRBV5-1 and TRBJ2-5, with D possibly being TRBD2 (5 bases). Trimming removed 9 bases at V and 5 bases at J, with 20 bases between. Germline V CDR1 and CDR2: SGHRS, YFSETQ. The CDR3 is 14 residues long. CDR3 loop: CATKGGLPVETQYF. CDR3 nucleotides: TGCGCCACGAAGGGTGGACTTCCCGTCGAGACCCAGTACTTC.

This clone was observed a single time. One junction end disagrees with the germline gene, perhaps due to a read error. CDR3 residues: CASSQVGLAVETQYF. The CDR3 nucleotides read TGTGCCAGCAGCCAAGTGGGACTAGCGGTGGAGACCCAGTACTTT. The chain joins TRBV3-1 to TRBJ2-5; TRBD2 aligns across 11 bases. The V gene's germline CDR1 is LGHDT and CDR2 YNNKEL (reference sequence). The CDR3 covers 15 residues.

Note on this clone: A junction boundary mismatches the germline segment, possibly from a read error. The V call is TRBV12-3 or TRBV12-4, the J call TRBJ1-2; D is unclear. CDR3 length equals 13 residues. The CDR3 coding sequence is TGTGCCGGCAGTAGTGGAAACCACTATGGCTACACCTTC. This gives the protein CAGSSGNHYGYTF.

This clone was seen repeatedly, ten times or more. The genes are TRBV13 and TRBJ2-5; possibly TRBD2 for D (6 bases). This CDR3 is 15 amino acids long. Trimming shortened V by 0 bases and J by 2 bases, and 10 bases separated the two germline ends. Germline CDR1 is PRHDT and CDR2 is FYEKMQ (reference sequence). CDR3 coding DNA: TGTGCCAGCAGCTTAGGTTCGGCGGGGCAAGAGACCCAGTACTTC. It specifies CASSLGSAGQETQYF.

The rearrangement joins TRBV30 to TRBJ1-2; 7 bases are a match to TRBD1. V dropped 5 bases and J dropped 5; count of bases not matched to a gene: 11. Germline CDR1 is GTSNPN and CDR2 is SVGIG (reference sequence). The CDR3 totals 14 residues. CDR3 region: CAWHGTADPYGYTF. CDR3 coding DNA: TGTGCCTGGCACGGGACAGCAGACCCTTATGGCTACACCTTC.

This clone was seen repeatedly, ten times or more. CDR3 in DNA: TGTGCCAGCAGCCAAGATAGGACTATCAATGAGCAGTTCTTC. Protein: CASSQDRTINEQFF. The V call is TRBV3-1, the J call TRBJ2-1; weak D call: TRBD2 (6 bases). Trimming removed 0 bases from V and 6 bases from J, with 9 bases in between. The CDR3 covers 14 residues. The germline gives CDR1 LGHDT, CDR2 YNNKEL (reference sequence).

This clone was picked up many times. The J gene is TRBJ1-5, the V gene TRBV28; D not resolved. CDR1 MDHEN and CDR2 SYDVKM come from the germline V gene. This CDR3 region has 12 residues. V lost 6 bases and J lost 0, with 3 bases in between. Here the CDR3 reads CASRDSNQPQHF. The CDR3 nucleotides read TGTGCCAGCAGGGATAGCAATCAGCCCCAGCATTTT. The full variable domain, in which reference TRBV28 and TRBJ1-5 provide the parts outside the CDR3, is DVKVTQSSRYLVKRTGEKVFLECVQDMDHENMFWYRQDPGLGLRLIYFSYDVKMKEKGDIPEGYSVSREKKERFSLILESASTNQTSMYLCASRDSNQPQHFGDGTRLSIL.

This clone was found many times. The chain recombines TRBV12-5 with TRBJ2-1, with 7 bases identical to TRBD1. The CDR3 runs 15 residues. The V segment lost 5 bases and the J segment 4 bases; nucleotides outside the gene matches: 8. Per germline, CDR1 LGHNT and CDR2 FRNRAP. The CDR3 loop reads CASGRQGSGYNEQFF. DNA for the CDR3: TGTGCTAGTGGTCGACAGGGAAGCGGATACAATGAGCAGTTCTTC.

In its sample, this clone was seen many times. This may be a read error: a much more frequent sequence differs by one nucleotide. The J gene is TRBJ1-1, the V gene TRBV19, with 9 bases fitting TRBD1. Germline V gene sequence: CDR1 LNHDA, CDR2 SQIVND (reference sequence). CDR3 length equals 14 residues. CDR3 loop: CASRWDRESTEALF. In nucleotides, the CDR3 is TGTGCCAGTAGGTGGGACAGGGAGTCCACTGAAGCTCTCTTT.

Ten or more counts support this clone. The chain carries TRBV5-6 and TRBJ2-7, with 7 bases fitting TRBD1. Germline V gene sequence: CDR1 SGHDT, CDR2 YYEEEE. The CDR3 totals 14 residues. Germline trimming cut 0 bases from V and 4 bases from J; bases unmatched to any gene: 4. The CDR3 DNA reads TGTGCCAGCAGCTTGGCGACAGGGCCGTACGAGCAGTACTTC. It translates to CASSLATGPYEQYF. Supplemented by reference TRBV5-6 and TRBJ2-7, the full variable domain reads DAGVTQSPTHLIKTRGQQVTLRCSPKSGHDTVSWYQQALGQGPQFIFQYYEEEERQRGNFPDRFSGHQFPNYSSELNVNALLLGDSALYLCASSLATGPYEQYFGPGTRLTVT.

This clone has at least ten counts. This rearrangement joins TRBV9 to TRBJ2-1; 8 bases are a match to TRBD1. The CDR3 consists of 15 residues. J gave up 2 bases and V 3 bases, and 4 bases lay outside the gene matches. Germline loops: CDR1 SGDLS, CDR2 YYNGEE. The CDR3 DNA is TGTGCCAGCAGCGAGACGGGACAGGCCTACAATGAGCAGTTCTTC. Its translation is CASSETGQAYNEQFF. Together with reference TRBV9 and TRBJ2-1, the CDR3 gives the full variable domain: DSGVTQTPKHLITATGQRVTLRCSPRSGDLSVYWYQQSLDQGLQFLIQYYNGEERAKGNILERFSAQQFPDLHSELNLSSLELGDSALYFCASSETGQAYNEQFFGPGTRLTVL.

This clone was picked up one time. The rearrangement uses TRBV4-3 and TRBJ2-3; TRBD1 matches 7 bases. Germline V lookup: CDR1 LGHNA, CDR2 YSLEER. Unmatched junction bases numbered 8, after V lost 0 bases and J lost 5 bases. The CDR3 consists of 16 residues. CDR3 amino acids: CASSQDAPGQRDTQYF. CDR3 nucleotide sequence: TGCGCCAGCAGCCAAGATGCCCCGGGACAGCGAGATACGCAGTATTTT.

The V gene is TRBV20-1, the J gene TRBJ1-3, with D possibly TRBD1 on 6 matching bases. The CDR3 spans 16 residues. Trimming shortened V by 5 bases and J by 1 base, and 18 bases separated the two germline ends. Germline V lookup: CDR1 DFQATT, CDR2 SNEGSKA (reference sequence). CDR3 coding DNA: TGCAGTGCTCTAACAGGGCGCGGGAATTCTGGAAACACCATATATTTT. Amino acids: CSALTGRGNSGNTIYF.

In this sample, this clone turned up once. This chain links TRBV20-1 with TRBJ2-7; 7 nucleotides align to TRBD2. Trimming took 5 bases from V and 5 from J; bases not matched to a gene: 12. CDR3 length equals 14 residues. CDR1 and CDR2 from the germline V gene are DFQATT and SNEGSKA (reference sequence). The CDR3 loop is CSAYFPGLSNEQYF. Written as DNA, the CDR3 is TGCAGTGCTTACTTTCCGGGACTATCAAACGAGCAGTACTTC.

This clone was recorded at least ten times. This chain connects TRBV7-3 to TRBJ2-3; TRBD2 aligns across 8 bases. The CDR3 contains 16 residues. The germline V gene encodes CDR1 SGHTA and CDR2 FQGTGA. Trimming at V came to 5 bases and at J to 0 bases, leaving 7 bases not matched to a gene. CDR3 loop: CASSPAGTRSTDTQYF. The DNA for the CDR3 is TGTGCCAGCAGCCCCGCCGGGACTAGGAGCACAGATACGCAGTATTTT. Drawing the rest from reference TRBV7-3 and TRBJ2-3, the complete variable domain is GAGVSQTPSNKVTEKGKYVELRCDPISGHTALYWYRQSLGQGPEFLIYFQGTGAADDSGLPNDRFFAVRPEGSVSTLKIQRTERGDSAVYLCASSPAGTRSTDTQYFGPGTRLTVL.

This clone was counted at least ten times. Additional DNA sequences in this sample encode the identical CDR3. The chain combines TRBV27 with TRBJ2-1; 7 bases align to TRBD2. Germline-derived CDR1 and CDR2 are MNHEY and SMNVEV (reference sequence). The CDR3 consists of 13 residues. V gave up 7 bases and J gave up 7 bases; unmatched junction bases: 7. Here the CDR3 DNA reads TGTGCCAGCACTGGGGAGGGCCGGAATGAGCAGTTCTTC. It specifies CASTGEGRNEQFF.

This clone was seen ten or more times. The rearrangement joins TRBV7-9 to TRBJ2-7; tentatively, D is TRBD1 (5 bases). This CDR3 is 13 amino acids long. Trimming shortened V by 8 bases and J by 3 bases, and 14 bases separated the two germline ends. The germline gives CDR1 SEHNR, CDR2 FQNEAQ (reference sequence). The CDR3 nucleotides are TGTGCCAGCCAGGAGCAGGGTTACTACGAGCAGTACTTC. It translates to CASQEQGYYEQYF.

This chain's CDR3 is CSANGGLAGEQYF. In DNA, the CDR3 is TGCAGTGCTAACGGGGGACTAGCGGGAGAGCAGTACTTC. The chain uses TRBV20-1 and TRBJ2-7; TRBD2 matches at 13 bases. The V and J ends lost 4 bases and 7 bases, in that order; junction bases with no gene match: 4. This CDR3 has 13 residues. Per the germline V gene, CDR1 is DFQATT and CDR2 is SNEGSKA (reference sequence).

This clone was seen ten or more times. The rearrangement uses TRBV2 and TRBJ1-6, with TRBD1 as a possible D gene (6 bases). The CDR3 has 14 amino acids. Trimming left V 11 bases short and J 2 bases short, with 13 bases between. Germline V CDR1 and CDR2: SNHLY, FYNNEI. The CDR3: CAGTQEAYNSPLHF. The CDR3 DNA reads TGTGCCGGGACACAGGAGGCCTATAATTCACCCCTCCACTTT.

This clone was recorded many times. The V gene is TRBV6-1, the J gene TRBJ2-5; 7 bases are a match to TRBD2. Germline V lookup: CDR1 MNHNS, CDR2 SASEGT. This CDR3 is built from 15 residues. Trimming at V came to 5 bases and at J to 2 bases, leaving 8 bases not matched to a gene. The CDR3 region has the DNA TGTGCCAGCAGTCCCCTTGGGGGGGAGCAAGAGACCCAGTACTTC. Translating it yields CASSPLGGEQETQYF.